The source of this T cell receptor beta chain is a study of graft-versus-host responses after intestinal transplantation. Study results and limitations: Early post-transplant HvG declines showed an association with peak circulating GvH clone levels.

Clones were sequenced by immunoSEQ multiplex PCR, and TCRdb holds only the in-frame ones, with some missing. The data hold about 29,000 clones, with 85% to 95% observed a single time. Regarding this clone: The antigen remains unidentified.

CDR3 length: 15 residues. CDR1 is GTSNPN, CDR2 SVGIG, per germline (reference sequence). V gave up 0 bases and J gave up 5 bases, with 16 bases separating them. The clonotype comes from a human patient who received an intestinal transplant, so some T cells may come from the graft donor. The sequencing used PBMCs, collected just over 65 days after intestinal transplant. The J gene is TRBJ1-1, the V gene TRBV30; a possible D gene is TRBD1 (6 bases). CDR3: CAWSVQWGAGTEAFF. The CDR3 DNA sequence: TGTGCCTGGAGTGTACAATGGGGGGCCGGGACTGAAGCTTTCTTT.